This T cell receptor (beta chain) emerged from a study of molecular identifiers for immune sequencing clone quantification. The study's findings and limits: Identical TCR molecules can share a barcode, and this sharing could underestimate highly expanded clone sizes.

TCRdb used MiXCR to reprocess the PCR reads, holding one entry per CDR3 protein. This repertoire shows hundreds of thousands of distinct CDR3 sequences, roughly a quarter found once; its top ten account for about 0.73%. Between the trimmed V and J ends, which lost 0 bases and 3 bases, there was a span of 12 bases. The CDR3 extends over 15 amino acids. Germline-derived CDR1 and CDR2 are LGHNA and YSLEER. The sample holds a few counts of this clonotype. What it binds is not known. The rearrangement joins TRBV4-3 to TRBJ2-7; no clear D gene. The receptor comes from a human donor in good health. Some libraries in this study had Jurkat cell RNA spiked in. Sequenced input: naive CD8+ T cells from blood, with Jurkat cell RNA spiked in. Subset specified: FACS-sorted CD8+CD4-CCR7+CD45RA+ naive T cells. CDR3 sequence: CASSQEAGPSYEQYF. CDR3 sequence (DNA): TGCGCCAGCAGCCAAGAGGCCGGGCCTAGCTACGAGCAGTACTTC.